Listed below are T cell receptor beta chains from one sample, sequenced in a study of T cells after yellow fever vaccination. Via MiXCR, TCRdb re-called the 5' RACE reads, giving one row per CDR3 protein. The table has approximately 120,000 distinct CDR3 sequences, 15% seen once. The sequencing here drew on CD8+ T cells sorted from PBMCs, taken 5 days after the yellow fever booster vaccination. Source of these receptors: a man aged 18 to 35 who received the YFV17D yellow fever vaccine. Each CDR3 is given with its conserved first and last residue. Fields, in order: CDR3 protein, CDR3 DNA, clone size, J gene, V gene, D gene. The D gene is left open where the match is weak. Clone size appears in some rows only: once, few, many, or a class for an expanded clone.

CDR3: CSALILTEAFF; DNA: TGCAGCGCCCTTATCCTCACTGAAGCTTTCTTT; size: many; J: TRBJ1-1; V: TRBV29-1; D: -
CDR3: CASSPSDPNYGYTF; DNA: TGTGCCAGCAGCCCATCCGATCCTAACTATGGCTACACCTTC; size: -; J: TRBJ1-2; V: TRBV12-3/TRBV12-4; D: -
CDR3: CASSVDTWNTEAFF; DNA: TGTGCCAGTAGTGTCGACACATGGAACACTGAAGCTTTCTTT; size: few; J: TRBJ1-1; V: TRBV19; D: -
CDR3: CASSQDRGPLTYNEQFF; DNA: TGTGCCAGCAGCCAAGATAGGGGGCCCCTTACCTACAATGAGCAGTTCTTC; size: -; J: TRBJ2-1; V: TRBV14; D: TRBD1
CDR3: CASSSLGMYQETQYF; DNA: TGTGCCAGCAGCTCTCTGGGAATGTACCAAGAGACCCAGTACTTC; size: -; J: TRBJ2-5; V: TRBV11-2; D: -
CDR3: CASSFTSPETQYF; DNA: TGTGCCAGCAGCTTTACGTCCCCAGAGACCCAGTACTTC; size: many; J: TRBJ2-5; V: TRBV11-2; D: -
CDR3: CASSSQLDVDNEQFF; DNA: TGTGCCAGCAGCTCTCAACTGGACGTAGACAATGAGCAGTTCTTC; size: few; J: TRBJ2-1; V: TRBV7-9; D: -
CDR3: CSAKPMGETQYF; DNA: TGCAGTGCTAAACCGATGGGGGAGACCCAGTACTTC; size: -; J: TRBJ2-5; V: TRBV20-1; D: -
CDR3: CSARDLREGSYTGELFF; DNA: TGCAGTGCTAGAGATCTCAGGGAAGGCAGCTACACCGGGGAGCTGTTTTTT; size: many; J: TRBJ2-2; V: TRBV20-1; D: -
CDR3: CASFKGNEQFF; DNA: TGTGCCAGCTTTAAAGGCAATGAGCAGTTCTTC; size: many; J: TRBJ2-1; V: TRBV6-5; D: -
CDR3: CASSPITGPSQETQYF; DNA: TGTGCCAGCAGCCCCATAACGGGACCATCCCAGGAGACCCAGTACTTC; size: -; J: TRBJ2-5; V: TRBV3-1; D: -
CDR3: CASSHTGGADTQYF; DNA: TGTGCCAGCAGCCACACAGGGGGCGCAGATACGCAGTATTTT; size: few; J: TRBJ2-3; V: TRBV6-2/TRBV6-3; D: TRBD1
CDR3: CASSEFSGGEKLFF; DNA: TGTGCCAGCAGTGAATTCAGTGGGGGGGAAAAACTGTTTTTT; size: few; J: TRBJ1-4; V: TRBV25-1; D: -
CDR3: CASSPNRPLAGGQDTQYF; DNA: TGCGCCAGCAGCCCCAACCGCCCACTAGCGGGGGGCCAAGATACGCAGTATTTT; size: few; J: TRBJ2-3; V: TRBV4-3; D: TRBD2
CDR3: CASSQAWRGQGDTQYF; DNA: TGCGCCAGCAGCCAAGCTTGGCGGGGTCAGGGAGATACGCAGTATTTT; size: many; J: TRBJ2-3; V: TRBV4-3; D: -
CDR3: CASSQWTSDNEQFF; DNA: TGTGCCAGCAGCCAATGGACTAGTGACAATGAGCAGTTCTTC; size: -; J: TRBJ2-1; V: TRBV7-9; D: TRBD2
CDR3: CASSHSTGNNQPQHF; DNA: TGCGCCAGCAGCCATTCCACCGGAAACAATCAGCCCCAGCATTTT; size: -; J: TRBJ1-5; V: TRBV4-3; D: -
CDR3: CASSQDFSPVQGEILETQYF; DNA: TGTGCCAGCAGCCAAGATTTCAGTCCGGTCCAGGGGGAGATTCTAGAGACCCAGTACTTC; size: -; J: TRBJ2-5; V: TRBV14; D: TRBD1
CDR3: CASSARLVPDIQYF; DNA: TGTGCCAGCAGTGCCAGACTAGTTCCGGACATTCAGTACTTC; size: few; J: TRBJ2-4; V: TRBV28; D: -
CDR3: CASSYSWGQPNYGYTF; DNA: TGTGCCAGCAGTTACTCTTGGGGTCAGCCTAACTATGGCTACACCTTC; size: few; J: TRBJ1-2; V: TRBV6-5; D: -
CDR3: CASTTENMNTEAFF; DNA: TGTGCCTCCACCACAGAAAATATGAACACTGAAGCTTTCTTT; size: -; J: TRBJ1-1; V: TRBV24-1; D: -
CDR3: CASRRTSNYNEQFF; DNA: TGTGCCAGCAGACGAACCTCAAACTACAATGAGCAGTTCTTC; size: few; J: TRBJ2-1; V: TRBV6-2/TRBV6-3; D: -
CDR3: CSVDTGTGMGGYTF; DNA: TGCAGCGTTGATACCGGGACAGGGATGGGCGGCTACACCTTC; size: few; J: TRBJ1-2; V: TRBV29-1; D: TRBD1
CDR3: CASSGTPGRPYEQYF; DNA: TGTGCCAGCAGCGGGACCCCCGGGCGACCCTACGAGCAGTACTTC; size: few; J: TRBJ2-7; V: TRBV11-2; D: -
CDR3: CASSLGPPDTQYF; DNA: TGTGCCAGCAGCTTAGGCCCCCCAGATACGCAGTATTTT; size: few; J: TRBJ2-3; V: TRBV7-2; D: -
CDR3: CATRARDADTQYF; DNA: TGTGCCACCCGGGCTAGGGACGCGGATACGCAGTATTTT; size: few; J: TRBJ2-3; V: TRBV24-1; D: -
CDR3: CASSLAGSLGTDTQYF; DNA: TGTGCCAGCAGCTTGGCGGGCAGCCTTGGGACAGATACGCAGTATTTT; size: -; J: TRBJ2-3; V: TRBV5-4; D: -
CDR3: CSPIGSSGNEQFF; DNA: TGCAGCCCCATCGGGTCTAGCGGTAATGAGCAGTTCTTC; size: -; J: TRBJ2-1; V: TRBV29-1; D: TRBD2
CDR3: CASSLVEGSAGANVLTF; DNA: TGTGCCAGCAGCTTAGTCGAGGGTTCGGCCGGGGCCAACGTCCTGACTTTC; size: -; J: TRBJ2-6; V: TRBV7-9; D: -
CDR3: CASRSSGRTNQPQHF; DNA: TGTGCCAGCAGGAGCTCGGGACGCACCAATCAGCCCCAGCATTTT; size: -; J: TRBJ1-5; V: TRBV6-1; D: -
CDR3: CASSGQPNTEAFF; DNA: TGTGCCAGCTCTGGACAACCGAACACTGAAGCTTTCTTT; size: -; J: TRBJ1-1; V: TRBV6-6; D: -
CDR3: CASSQLATSSYEQYF; DNA: TGCGCCAGCAGCCAGCTAGCTACGAGCTCCTACGAGCAGTACTTC; size: -; J: TRBJ2-7; V: TRBV4-3; D: -
CDR3: CASSSSLTGPDQPQHF; DNA: TGTGCCAGCAGTTCCTCTCTGACAGGGCCCGATCAGCCCCAGCATTTT; size: -; J: TRBJ1-5; V: TRBV7-9; D: TRBD1
CDR3: CSVRQGEDYGYTF; DNA: TGCAGCGTGAGACAGGGAGAGGACTATGGCTACACCTTC; size: few; J: TRBJ1-2; V: TRBV29-1; D: TRBD1
CDR3: CASSDLTGSRDTQYF; DNA: TGTGCCAGTAGTGATTTGACAGGGTCAAGAGATACGCAGTATTTT; size: -; J: TRBJ2-3; V: TRBV19; D: TRBD1
CDR3: CASSLRAGVGEQYF; DNA: TGTGCCAGCAGTTTAAGGGCAGGGGTTGGTGAGCAGTACTTC; size: -; J: TRBJ2-7; V: TRBV28; D: -
CDR3: CASSSGLLGSYEQYF; DNA: TGTGCCAGCAGCTCGGGACTCTTAGGCTCCTACGAGCAGTACTTC; size: -; J: TRBJ2-7; V: TRBV5-4; D: -
CDR3: CASGTLGDTEAFF; DNA: TGTGCCAGCGGGACACTCGGGGACACTGAAGCTTTCTTT; size: few; J: TRBJ1-1; V: TRBV7-3; D: -
CDR3: CASSSDRPRGELFF; DNA: TGCGCCAGCAGCTCCGATCGGCCGCGAGGGGAGCTGTTTTTT; size: few; J: TRBJ2-2; V: TRBV5-1; D: -
CDR3: CASRLAGSASTDTQYF; DNA: TGTGCCAGCAGATTAGCCGGGTCCGCCTCCACAGATACGCAGTATTTT; size: few; J: TRBJ2-3; V: TRBV12-3/TRBV12-4; D: -
CDR3: CAIEKDENTEAFF; DNA: TGTGCCATCGAGAAAGATGAGAACACTGAAGCTTTCTTT; size: -; J: TRBJ1-1; V: TRBV10-3; D: -
CDR3: CASEYRDTGELFF; DNA: TGTGCCAGCGAGTACAGGGACACCGGGGAGCTGTTTTTT; size: few; J: TRBJ2-2; V: TRBV6-2/TRBV6-3; D: -
CDR3: CASRDPGTGLNTEAFF; DNA: TGTGCCAGCAGGGACCCCGGGACAGGGTTGAACACTGAAGCTTTCTTT; size: -; J: TRBJ1-1; V: TRBV4-2; D: TRBD1
CDR3: CASSPGGGWNEQFF; DNA: TGTGCCAGCAGCCCCGGGGGGGGGTGGAATGAGCAGTTCTTC; size: -; J: TRBJ2-1; V: TRBV12-3/TRBV12-4; D: TRBD2
CDR3: CSVEDGMGETQYF; DNA: TGCAGCGTTGAAGATGGCATGGGTGAGACCCAGTACTTC; size: few; J: TRBJ2-5; V: TRBV29-1; D: -
CDR3: CASSQGTYYNEQFF; DNA: TGCGCCAGCAGCCAAGGGACCTACTACAATGAGCAGTTCTTC; size: -; J: TRBJ2-1; V: TRBV4-3; D: -
CDR3: CASSRQDDTDTQYF; DNA: TGTGCCAGCAGTCGACAGGACGACACAGATACGCAGTATTTT; size: -; J: TRBJ2-3; V: TRBV27; D: -
CDR3: CASSQDLGADSPLHF; DNA: TGCGCCAGCAGCCAAGATCTCGGGGCTGATTCACCCCTCCACTTT; size: -; J: TRBJ1-6; V: TRBV4-3; D: -
CDR3: CASSPLLAGGYEQYF; DNA: TGTGCCAGCAGCCCCCTACTAGCGGGGGGTTACGAGCAGTACTTC; size: few; J: TRBJ2-7; V: TRBV12-3/TRBV12-4; D: TRBD2
CDR3: CATSRVGVGNSPLHF; DNA: TGTGCCACCAGCAGAGTTGGGGTGGGAAATTCACCCCTCCACTTT; size: few; J: TRBJ1-6; V: TRBV15; D: -
CDR3: CASSGGQQETQYF; DNA: TGTGCCAGCAGCGGCGGACAGCAAGAGACCCAGTACTTC; size: once; J: TRBJ2-5; V: TRBV9; D: -
CDR3: CASSQEGGADIQYF; DNA: TGCGCCAGCAGCCAGGAGGGTGGCGCGGACATTCAGTACTTC; size: few; J: TRBJ2-4; V: TRBV4-3; D: -
CDR3: CASSDDERGGYNEQFF; DNA: TGTGCCAGCAGTGACGACGAGCGGGGGGGCTACAATGAGCAGTTCTTC; size: -; J: TRBJ2-1; V: TRBV6-4; D: TRBD2
CDR3: CASSPTIAGTGELFF; DNA: TGTGCCAGCAGTCCAACTATAGCAGGCACCGGGGAGCTGTTTTTT; size: few; J: TRBJ2-2; V: TRBV28; D: -
CDR3: CASSQDLGLQPQHF; DNA: TGCGCCAGCAGCCAAGATCTGGGGTTACAGCCCCAGCATTTT; size: few; J: TRBJ1-5; V: TRBV4-1; D: -
CDR3: CASSPRDGENTEAFF; DNA: TGTGCCAGCAGCCCTAGGGACGGCGAGAACACTGAAGCTTTCTTT; size: -; J: TRBJ1-1; V: TRBV9; D: -
CDR3: CATREDTGELFF; DNA: TGTGCCACCAGAGAGGACACCGGGGAGCTGTTTTTT; size: few; J: TRBJ2-2; V: TRBV24-1; D: -
CDR3: CASSPRDQFTGELFF; DNA: TGTGCCAGCAGTCCGAGGGACCAATTCACCGGGGAGCTGTTTTTT; size: few; J: TRBJ2-2; V: TRBV27; D: -
CDR3: CASSLELTSYNSPLHF; DNA: TGTGCCAGCAGCTTAGAGTTGACCTCCTATAATTCACCCCTCCACTTT; size: -; J: TRBJ1-6; V: TRBV7-8; D: -
CDR3: CASSPHADAGELFF; DNA: TGTGCCAGCAGCCCTCACGCGGACGCCGGGGAGCTGTTTTTT; size: few; J: TRBJ2-2; V: TRBV7-6; D: -